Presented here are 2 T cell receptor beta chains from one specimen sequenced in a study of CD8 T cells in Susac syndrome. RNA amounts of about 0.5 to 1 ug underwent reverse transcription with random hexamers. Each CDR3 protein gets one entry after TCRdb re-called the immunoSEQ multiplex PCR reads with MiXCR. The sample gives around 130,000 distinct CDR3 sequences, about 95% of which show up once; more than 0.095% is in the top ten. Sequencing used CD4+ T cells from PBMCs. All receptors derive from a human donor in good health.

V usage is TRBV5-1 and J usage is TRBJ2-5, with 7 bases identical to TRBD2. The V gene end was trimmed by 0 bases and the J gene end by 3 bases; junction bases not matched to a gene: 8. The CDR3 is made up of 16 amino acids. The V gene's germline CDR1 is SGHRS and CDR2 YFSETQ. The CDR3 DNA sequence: TGCGCCAGCAGCTTGGAGGGGAGACGGGGGGAAGAGACCCAGTACTTC. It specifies CASSLEGRRGEETQYF. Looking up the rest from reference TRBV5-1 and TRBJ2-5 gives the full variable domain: KAGVTQTPRYLIKTRGQQVTLSCSPISGHRSVSWYQQTPGQGLQFLFEYFSETQRNKGNFPGRFSGRQFSNSRSEMNVSTLELGDSALYLCASSLEGRRGEETQYFGPGTRLLVL.

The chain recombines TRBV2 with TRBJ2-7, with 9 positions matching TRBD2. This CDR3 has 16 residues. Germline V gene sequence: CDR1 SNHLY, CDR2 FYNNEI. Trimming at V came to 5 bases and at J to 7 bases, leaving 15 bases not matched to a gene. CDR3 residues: CASSSIAGVGLGEQYF. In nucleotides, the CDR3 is TGTGCCAGCAGTTCGATAGCGGGAGTGGGGCTTGGGGAGCAGTACTTC.